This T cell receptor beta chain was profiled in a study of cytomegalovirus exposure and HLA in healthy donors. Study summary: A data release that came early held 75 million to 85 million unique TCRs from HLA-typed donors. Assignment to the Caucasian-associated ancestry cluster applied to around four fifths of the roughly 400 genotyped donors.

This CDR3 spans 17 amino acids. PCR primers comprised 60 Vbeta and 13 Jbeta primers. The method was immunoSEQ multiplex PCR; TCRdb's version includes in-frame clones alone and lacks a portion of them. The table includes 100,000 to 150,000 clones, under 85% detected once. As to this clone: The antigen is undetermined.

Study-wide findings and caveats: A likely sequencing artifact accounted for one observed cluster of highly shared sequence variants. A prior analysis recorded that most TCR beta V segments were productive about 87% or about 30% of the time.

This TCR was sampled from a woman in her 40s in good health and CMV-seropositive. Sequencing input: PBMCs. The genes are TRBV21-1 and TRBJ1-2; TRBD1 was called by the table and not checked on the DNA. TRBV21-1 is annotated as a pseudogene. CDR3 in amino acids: CASSTPRGQGGLDGYTF. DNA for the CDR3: TGTGCCAGCAGCACACCCCGGGGACAGGGGGGCCTTGATGGCTACACCTTC.